This T cell receptor beta chain appears in the sequencing data of a study of regulatory T cells in long-lasting Graves disease. The sample's time point: newly diagnosed GD, antithyroid drugs for less than 3 months. From RNA extracted from PBMCs, the TCR library was made. Tubes containing EDTA received around 9.9 milliliters of drawn peripheral blood. The authors built TCR beta libraries using iRepertoire HTBI primers and Arm-PCR of CDR3 regions. Via MiXCR, TCRdb re-called the multiplex PCR reads, giving one row per CDR3 protein. In the table there are 500,000 or so distinct CDR3 sequences, 15% to 20% of which are singletons. Germline values: CDR1 DFQATT, CDR2 SNEGSKA (reference sequence). V was pared by 6 bases and J by 5 bases, with 14 bases between. The CDR3 is 12 residues long. These records were also assigned to another study, of T cells in Graves' hyperthyroidism and ophthalmopathy. That source notes: Most expanded thyroid clonotypes above 0.001 also appeared in blood.

The rearrangement links TRBV20-1 to TRBJ2-7; no clear D gene. The source was peripheral blood mononuclear cells (PBMCs), collected at new diagnosis, from a patient treated with antithyroid drugs. This sequence originates from a man aged 35 to 55 with Graves disease. The CDR3, as DNA: TGCAGTGCAATCTCTGGGTTCCACGAGCAGTACTTC. Amino acids: CSAISGFHEQYF.